The 11 T cell receptor beta chains below were found in one sample sequenced in a study of T cell changes during pregnancy in multiple sclerosis. Clones were read by immunoSEQ multiplex PCR, and TCRdb kept only the in-frame ones, dropping some. The repertoire has roughly 100,000 clones, roughly 92% of them found once; the top ten carry about 0.93%. Here the sequenced sample was peripheral blood, taken after pregnancy. The receptors shown here come from a female donor with multiple sclerosis, enrolled in a pregnancy study.

A single count supports this clone. The chain is built from TRBV5-4 and TRBJ2-7, with a possible D match to TRBD1 (5 bases). CDR3 length: 14 amino acids. The V gene lost 0 bases and the J gene lost 6 bases, with 13 bases spanning the gap. Per germline, CDR1 SGHNT and CDR2 YYREEE (reference sequence). DNA for the CDR3: TGTGCCAGCAGCTTGGGCCAGGGTGGGCGCGAGCAGTACTTC. This encodes CASSLGQGGREQYF.

The rearrangement joins TRBV2 to TRBJ1-1; maybe TRBD1 (6 bases). The CDR3 consists of 14 residues. Germline CDR1 SNHLY, CDR2 FYNNEI. V lost 8 bases to trimming and J lost 5 bases, with 18 bases between them. For the CDR3, the DNA is TGTGCCAGCCCCGGACAGAACTCGGGGACTGAAGCTTTCTTT. Translating it yields CASPGQNSGTEAFF.

This rearrangement joins TRBV5-1 to TRBJ2-1; D is possibly TRBD2 (5 bases). V dropped 0 bases and J dropped 4 bases, with 11 bases sitting between them. Germline V lookup: CDR1 SGHRS, CDR2 YFSETQ. The CDR3 runs to 15 residues. The CDR3 loop is CASSLDGRSYNEQFF. The DNA of the CDR3 is TGCGCCAGCAGCTTGGATGGGAGATCTTACAATGAGCAGTTCTTC.

This clone was recorded only once. The rearrangement links TRBV11-2 to TRBJ2-5; a possible D gene is TRBD2 (6 bases). This CDR3 comprises 16 residues. CDR1 SGHAT and CDR2 FQNNGV come from the germline V gene. The V and J ends lost 5 bases and 4 bases respectively, with 20 bases between them. The CDR3 nucleotides read TGTGCCAGCAGCCCGGGGGATGGGGGACGGCCAGAGACCCAGTACTTC. Translation: CASSPGDGGRPETQYF.

This CDR3 reads CASRASGTGLIETQYF. CDR3 bases: TGTGCCAGCAGGGCCTCTGGGACAGGGTTAATAGAGACCCAGTACTTC. This sequence joins TRBV28 and TRBJ2-5, with 9 bases identical to TRBD1. The V segment lost 6 bases and the J segment 4 bases; nucleotides outside the gene matches: 12. CDR1 is MDHEN and CDR2 is SYDVKM in the germline V gene. The CDR3 extends over 16 amino acids.

This chain joins TRBV2 and TRBJ2-3, with D perhaps matching TRBD2 (5 bases). The V gene's germline CDR1 is SNHLY and CDR2 FYNNEI. The V gene lost 7 bases and the J gene lost 1 base, with 21 bases spanning the gap. The CDR3 sequence is 17 residues long. The CDR3 nucleotides read TGTGCCAGCACCCTTCCCCGAGGGAACATGGGCACAGATACGCAGTATTTT. Its translation is CASTLPRGNMGTDTQYF. Based on the CDR3 plus reference TRBV2 and TRBJ2-3, the full variable domain is EPEVTQTPSHQVTQMGQEVILRCVPISNHLYFYWYRQILGQKVEFLVSFYNNEISEKSEIFDDQFSVERPDGSNFTLKIRSTKLEDSAMYFCASTLPRGNMGTDTQYFGPGTRLTVL.

The rearrangement uses TRBV6-7 and TRBJ1-1; 8 nucleotides line up with TRBD1. Being an ORF, TRBV6-7 has a function that is uncertain. V trimming: 2 bases; J trimming: 1 base; junction bases outside the gene matches: 6. The CDR3 has 16 residues. The CDR3: CASSYHDRGSNTEAFF. CDR3 in DNA: TGTGCCAGCAGTTACCATGACAGGGGCTCGAACACTGAAGCTTTCTTT.

The V call is TRBV20-1, the J call TRBJ2-1; 7 bases fit TRBD1. Germline values: CDR1 DFQATT, CDR2 SNEGSKA (reference sequence). This CDR3 comprises 11 residues. The CDR3 loop reads CSSSQGQEQFF. DNA of the CDR3: TGCAGCTCTTCACAGGGACAGGAGCAGTTCTTC.

V and J are TRBV23-1 and TRBJ1-1; no clear D gene. TRBV23-1 is noted as an ORF with a role that remains uncertain. Deletions cut 3 bases from V and 7 bases from J, with 3 bases between. CDR3 size: 10 residues. CDR3 residues: CASSHLEAFF. For the CDR3, the DNA is TGCGCCAGCAGTCATCTTGAAGCTTTCTTT.

This chain links TRBV7-3 with TRBJ1-6; TRBD1 agrees at 8 bases. Germline V gene lookup returns CDR1 SGHTA and CDR2 FQGTGA. The trim removed 5 bases at V and 7 bases at J, leaving 13 bases unmatched. The CDR3 loop spans 17 amino acids. CDR3 residues: CASSPGGTGGRNSPLHF. CDR3 DNA: TGTGCCAGCAGCCCGGGGGGAACAGGGGGTCGAAATTCACCCCTCCACTTT.

The rearrangement links TRBV28 to TRBJ1-1; D is perhaps TRBD1 (5 bases). V gave up 4 bases and J gave up 0 bases, with 24 bases separating them. The germline CDR1 and CDR2 sequences are MDHEN and SYDVKM. This CDR3 region has 19 residues. The CDR3 bases are TGTGCCAGCAGTTATCAATCGGCCAGGGCCGGTACAATGAACACTGAAGCTTTCTTT. Translated: CASSYQSARAGTMNTEAFF. The whole variable domain, remainder taken from reference TRBV28 and TRBJ1-1, is DVKVTQSSRYLVKRTGEKVFLECVQDMDHENMFWYRQDPGLGLRLIYFSYDVKMKEKGDIPEGYSVSREKKERFSLILESASTNQTSMYLCASSYQSARAGTMNTEAFFGQGTRLTVV.